The rows below give T cell receptor beta chains drawn from one sample of a study of blood T cell repertoires in COVID-19. TCRdb's table, derived via immunoSEQ multiplex PCR, lists solely in-frame clones and lacks some. Among about 330,000 clones listed, 70% to 90% were seen once. Specimen: PBMCs or T cells enriched from blood (not recorded which). The origin of the receptors is a woman in her twenties or thirties who had recovered from COVID-19. CDR3s leave out the opening cysteine and the closing phenylalanine or tryptophan. The D gene is left open where the match is weak.

J gene | V gene | D gene | CDR3 protein
TRBJ2-1 | TRBV9 | TRBD1 | ASSVAGQGVINEQF
TRBJ1-1 | TRBV19 | . | ATSGGGALAF
TRBJ2-6 | TRBV5-8 | TRBD2 | ASSWSSISGASVLT
TRBJ2-2 | TRBV9 | TRBD2 | ASGETRGGANTGELF
TRBJ2-5 | TRBV5-4 | . | ASRSTYGGPQETQY
TRBJ1-6 | TRBV9 | TRBD1 | ASSESGTGYSPLH
TRBJ2-7 | TRBV7-8 | . | ASSIGQYEQY
TRBJ2-2 | TRBV27 | . | ASSWLATGELF
TRBJ2-5 | TRBV5-6 | TRBD1 | ASSTRTGSRETQY
TRBJ2-1 | TRBV29-1 | TRBD1 | SVGQGYNEQF
TRBJ1-5 | TRBV11-2 | . | ASSLDRGQPQH
TRBJ1-2 | TRBV9 | . | ASSILSEGIYGYT
TRBJ2-3 | TRBV5-4 | TRBD2 | ASSPGLAGGTGTDTQY
TRBJ2-2 | TRBV10-3 | TRBD1 | AISAVQGANTGELF
TRBJ2-7 | TRBV5-1 | TRBD1 | ASSLGTGGFEQY
TRBJ1-5 | TRBV12-5 | . | ASGLVADSPNQPQH
TRBJ2-2 | TRBV10-1 | TRBD1 | ASRADRVSGELF
TRBJ1-5 | TRBV21-1 | . | ASSKPGQRAENSNQPQH
TRBJ2-7 | TRBV6-5 | TRBD2 | ASSGTSGDYEQY
TRBJ1-2 | TRBV6-2/TRBV6-3 | TRBD1 | ASSSPRDSLGVNYGYT
TRBJ2-5 | TRBV5-1 | TRBD2 | ASSPGGARGSQETQY
TRBJ1-5 | TRBV30 | TRBD1 | AWSVGQGGNQPQH
TRBJ1-1 | TRBV20-1 | TRBD1 | SSHRGAEAF
TRBJ2-1 | TRBV11-3 | TRBD1 | ASSLGGQAKVNEQF
TRBJ1-5 | TRBV3-1/TRBV3-2 | . | ASSPGGGDNQPQH
TRBJ1-1 | TRBV6-5 | . | ASSYRGGNTEAF
TRBJ2-7 | TRBV30 | . | AWTDRGISGEQY
TRBJ1-5 | TRBV18 | TRBD1 | ASSPGQGGRDNQPQH
TRBJ1-2 | TRBV4-3 | . | ASSQDLTGYGYT
TRBJ2-7 | TRBV27 | . | ASSLLGSRQY
TRBJ2-2 | TRBV5-5 | TRBD1 | ASSAGTATGELF
TRBJ1-4 | TRBV11-2 | . | ASSPQMSTTNEKLF
TRBJ2-7 | TRBV19 | TRBD2 | ASSSPPTSGPSSSYEQY
TRBJ1-5 | TRBV15 | . | ATSRGDSNQPQH
TRBJ1-3 | TRBV3-1/TRBV3-2 | TRBD1 | ASSPGTGSGNTIY
TRBJ1-5 | TRBV5-1 | . | ASSLGENQPQH
TRBJ2-5 | TRBV4-1 | . | ASSSSPGEQETQY
TRBJ1-3 | TRBV30 | . | AWSVSGNTIY
TRBJ1-2 | TRBV12-5 | . | ASGLTTGSNNYGYT
TRBJ1-2 | TRBV6-2/TRBV6-3 | . | ASSQAGQGLYGYT
TRBJ1-4 | TRBV12-5 | TRBD1 | ASGLSPGQGDEKLF
TRBJ1-6 | TRBV19 | TRBD1 | ASSATQGVNNSPLH
TRBJ1-3 | TRBV27 | . | ASSLIWGQGNTIY
TRBJ1-6 | TRBV30 | TRBD1 | AWKPRDRGAGGSYNSPLH
TRBJ1-4 | TRBV7-6 | TRBD1 | ASRRAGGASNEKLF